Shown below are 14 T cell receptor beta chains from a single sample sequenced in a study of Tregs in tolerant kidney transplant recipients. Profiling relied on immunoSEQ multiplex PCR, and the TCRdb table lists in-frame clones only, not all of them. The sample has around 63,000 clones; roughly 88% are singletons. The sample here was Tregs from blood, taken before the transplant. The receptors originated from a human donor who received a combined kidney and bone marrow transplant.

V and J are TRBV7-2 and TRBJ2-1; 9 bases are a match to TRBD2. CDR1 and CDR2 from the germline V gene are SGHTA and FQGNSA. V was clipped by 3 bases and J by 10 bases; unmatched bases: 4. The CDR3 is 13 residues long. CDR3 sequence: CASSLREGGEQFF. DNA of the CDR3: TGTGCCAGCAGCTTGCGGGAGGGCGGGGAGCAGTTCTTC.

Comment on this clone: Within the sample, other DNA sequences also encode this same CDR3. The chain has TRBV18 and TRBJ1-1; a weak D match, TRBD1 (6 bases). V lost 3 bases and J lost 1, with 6 bases in between. Germline assignment: CDR1 KGHSH and CDR2 LQKENI. This CDR3 region has 13 residues. CDR3 protein: CASSPTGNTEAFF. The CDR3 DNA follows: TGTGCCAGCTCACCGACAGGGAACACTGAAGCTTTCTTT.

The rearrangement uses TRBV5-7 and TRBJ1-1; TRBD1 aligns across 10 bases. TRBV5-7 is treated as an ORF (open reading frame) with a function not yet certain. The CDR3 loop spans 15 amino acids. With V trimmed by 4 bases and J by 5 bases, 8 bases remained unmatched. CDR3 sequence reads: CASSPRQGARTEAFF. CDR3 nucleotide sequence: TGTGCCAGCAGCCCCCGACAGGGGGCGCGAACTGAAGCTTTCTTT.

The chain combines TRBV4-3 with TRBJ1-2; 7 bases line up with TRBD1. CDR1 is LGHNA, CDR2 YSLEER, per germline. Unmatched junction bases numbered 9, after V lost 4 bases and J lost 4 bases. The CDR3 is made up of 15 amino acids. CDR3 sequence reads: CASSLRRDRAYGYTF. CDR3 DNA sequence: TGCGCCAGCAGCCTCCGCCGAGACAGGGCCTATGGCTACACCTTC.

The rearrangement uses TRBV6-5 and TRBJ1-2, with no clear D. This CDR3 comprises 14 residues. The V end was cut by 5 bases, the J end by 3 bases, with 13 bases between. The germline CDR1 and CDR2 sequences are MNHEY and SVGAGI. As DNA, the CDR3 is TGTGCCAGCAGTGAAGGCGGGCAGTACTATGGCTACACCTTC. Its protein product is CASSEGGQYYGYTF.

The chain couples TRBV14 to TRBJ1-2, with TRBD1 matching 7 bases. This CDR3 is built from 14 residues. V gave up 0 bases and J gave up 7 bases; unmatched junction bases: 5. The germline V gene encodes CDR1 SGHDN and CDR2 FVKESK. Here the CDR3 reads CASSQEDRVSGYTF. The CDR3 DNA reads as TGTGCCAGCAGCCAAGAAGACAGGGTATCTGGCTACACCTTC.

The V and J genes are TRBV9 and TRBJ1-4; no reliable D call. The CDR3 has 16 amino acids. Germline CDR1 SGDLS, CDR2 YYNGEE. V lost 4 bases and J lost 4, with 17 bases in between. The CDR3 loop reads CASSPGEFWFNEKLFF. CDR3 bases: TGTGCCAGCAGCCCCGGAGAGTTTTGGTTTAATGAAAAACTGTTTTTT.

The chain employs TRBV28 and TRBJ2-5; TRBD2 aligns across 9 bases. The CDR3 covers 19 residues. The V gene's germline CDR1 is MDHEN and CDR2 SYDVKM. V was clipped by 6 bases and J by 2 bases; unmatched bases: 19. Here the CDR3 DNA reads TGTGCCAGCAGCCTTTGGGGGGATTTAGCGGGAGCCAAACAAGAGACCCAGTACTTC. Translation: CASSLWGDLAGAKQETQYF. Full variable domain (remainder filled in from reference TRBV28 and TRBJ2-5): DVKVTQSSRYLVKRTGEKVFLECVQDMDHENMFWYRQDPGLGLRLIYFSYDVKMKEKGDIPEGYSVSREKKERFSLILESASTNQTSMYLCASSLWGDLAGAKQETQYFGPGTRLLVL.

The chain joins TRBV6-1 to TRBJ1-1; 8 bases match TRBD1. Germline V gives CDR1 MNHNS, CDR2 SASEGT. Losses at the gene ends were 11 bases for V and 1 base for J; bases not matched to a gene: 9. This CDR3 comprises 14 residues. CDR3: CAGGNRGSNTEAFF. The DNA for the CDR3 is TGTGCCGGGGGAAACAGGGGGTCGAACACTGAAGCTTTCTTT.

A few counts support this clone. The chain combines TRBV23-1 with TRBJ1-2; D unclear. TRBV23-1 is an ORF, and what it does is uncertain. Trimming took 2 bases from V and 6 from J, leaving 28 bases between them. The CDR3 has 19 amino acids. CDR3 sequence (DNA): TGCGCCAGCAGTCAAACCGGTCAAACGAAGGGTCCCTACCCGGATGGCTACACCTTC. It codes for CASSQTGQTKGPYPDGYTF.

The gene calls are TRBV6-1 and TRBJ2-3; the D is unclear. The CDR3 contains 13 residues. Deletions cut 9 bases from V and 0 bases from J, with 10 bases between. Germline assignment: CDR1 MNHNS and CDR2 SASEGT. CDR3 residues: CASCAVSTDTQYF. The CDR3 DNA follows: TGTGCCAGTTGTGCGGTCAGCACAGATACGCAGTATTTT.

In its sample, this clone was seen a few times. The rearrangement links TRBV6-5 to TRBJ1-2; the D is unclear. The CDR3 totals 13 residues. Trimming left V 6 bases short and J 5 bases short, with 13 bases between. The V gene's germline CDR1 is MNHEY and CDR2 SVGAGI. The chain's CDR3 is CASRVRGTYGYTF. The CDR3 DNA sequence: TGTGCCAGCAGGGTTCGGGGAACATATGGCTACACCTTC.

This clone has a handful of counts. V and J are TRBV5-4 and TRBJ1-2; possible D gene TRBD1, 5 bases. V shed 0 bases and J shed 8 bases, with 8 bases lying between them. Germline CDR1 and CDR2: SGHNT and YYREEE (reference sequence). CDR3 length: 12 amino acids. For the CDR3, the DNA is TGTGCCAGCAGCTTGGCCGGGACCGGCTACACCTTC. Its protein product is CASSLAGTGYTF.

This clone was picked up a small number of times. The chain employs TRBV10-3 and TRBJ1-4; 7 bases match TRBD1. Germline V gene data show CDR1 as ENHRY and CDR2 as SYGVKD. The CDR3 extends over 14 amino acids. V was pared by 6 bases and J by 8 bases, with 9 bases of the junction left unmatched. CDR3 sequence reads: CAISRGDRFEKLFF. The CDR3 bases are TGTGCCATCAGCCGGGGGGACAGATTCGAAAAACTGTTTTTT.